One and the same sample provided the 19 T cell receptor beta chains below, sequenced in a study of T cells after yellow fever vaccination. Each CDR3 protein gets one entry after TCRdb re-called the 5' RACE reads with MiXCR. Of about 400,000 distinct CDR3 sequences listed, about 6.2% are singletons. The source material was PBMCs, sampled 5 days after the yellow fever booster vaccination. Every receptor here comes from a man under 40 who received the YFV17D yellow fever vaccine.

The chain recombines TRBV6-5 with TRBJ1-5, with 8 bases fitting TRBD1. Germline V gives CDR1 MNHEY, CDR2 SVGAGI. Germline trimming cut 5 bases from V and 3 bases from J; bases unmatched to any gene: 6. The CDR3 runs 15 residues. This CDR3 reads CASSTDRGDNQPQHF. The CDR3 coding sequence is TGTGCCAGCAGTACCGACAGGGGCGACAATCAGCCCCAGCATTTT.

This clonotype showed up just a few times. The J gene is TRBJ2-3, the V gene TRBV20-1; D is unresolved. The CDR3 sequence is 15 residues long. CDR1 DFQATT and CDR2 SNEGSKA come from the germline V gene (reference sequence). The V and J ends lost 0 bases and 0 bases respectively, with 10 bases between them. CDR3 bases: TGCAGTGCTAGAGATTCGCGGAGTAGCACAGATACGCAGTATTTT. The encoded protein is CSARDSRSSTDTQYF.

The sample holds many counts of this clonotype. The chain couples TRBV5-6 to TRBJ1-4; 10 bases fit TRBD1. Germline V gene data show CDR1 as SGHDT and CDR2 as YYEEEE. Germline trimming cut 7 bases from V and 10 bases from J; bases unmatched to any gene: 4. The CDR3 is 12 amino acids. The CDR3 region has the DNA TGTGCCAGCGGGACAGGGGTCGGAAAACTGTTTTTT. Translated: CASGTGVGKLFF.

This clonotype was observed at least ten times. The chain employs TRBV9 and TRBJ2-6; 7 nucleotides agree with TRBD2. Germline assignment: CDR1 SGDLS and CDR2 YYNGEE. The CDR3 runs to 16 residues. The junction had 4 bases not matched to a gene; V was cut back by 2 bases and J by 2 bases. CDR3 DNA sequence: TGTGCCAGCAGCGTCCGGGGGGACGCTGGGGCCAACGTCCTGACTTTC. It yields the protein CASSVRGDAGANVLTF.

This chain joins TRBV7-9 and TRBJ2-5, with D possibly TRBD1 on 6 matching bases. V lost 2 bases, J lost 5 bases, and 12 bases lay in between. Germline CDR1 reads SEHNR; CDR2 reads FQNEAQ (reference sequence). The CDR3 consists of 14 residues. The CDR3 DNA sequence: TGTGCCAGCAGCTTACTAGGACAGCCGGAGACCCAGTACTTC. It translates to CASSLLGQPETQYF.

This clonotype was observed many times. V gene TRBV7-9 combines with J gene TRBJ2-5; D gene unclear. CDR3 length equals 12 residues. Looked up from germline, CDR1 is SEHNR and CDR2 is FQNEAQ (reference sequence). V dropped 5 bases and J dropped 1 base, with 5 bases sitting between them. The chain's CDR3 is CASSPTQETQYF. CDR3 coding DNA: TGTGCCAGCAGCCCGACCCAAGAGACCCAGTACTTC.

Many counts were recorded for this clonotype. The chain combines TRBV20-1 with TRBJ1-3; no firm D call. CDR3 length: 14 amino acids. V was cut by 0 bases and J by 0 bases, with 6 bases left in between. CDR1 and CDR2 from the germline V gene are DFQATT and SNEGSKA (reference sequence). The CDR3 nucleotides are TGCAGTGCTAGAGATCCCAACTCTGGAAACACCATATATTTT. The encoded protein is CSARDPNSGNTIYF.

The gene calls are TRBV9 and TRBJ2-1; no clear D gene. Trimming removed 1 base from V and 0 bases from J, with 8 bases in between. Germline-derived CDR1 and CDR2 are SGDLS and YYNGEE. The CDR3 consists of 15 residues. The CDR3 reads CASSVLHSSYNEQFF. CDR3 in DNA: TGTGCCAGCAGCGTATTACACAGCTCCTACAATGAGCAGTTCTTC. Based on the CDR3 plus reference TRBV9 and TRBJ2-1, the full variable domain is DSGVTQTPKHLITATGQRVTLRCSPRSGDLSVYWYQQSLDQGLQFLIQYYNGEERAKGNILERFSAQQFPDLHSELNLSSLELGDSALYFCASSVLHSSYNEQFFGPGTRLTVL.

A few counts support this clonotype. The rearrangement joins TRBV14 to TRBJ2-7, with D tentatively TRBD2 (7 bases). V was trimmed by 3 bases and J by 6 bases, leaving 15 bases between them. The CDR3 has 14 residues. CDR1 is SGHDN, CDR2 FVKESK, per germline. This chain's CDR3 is CASSQPSRGGEQYF. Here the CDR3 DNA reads TGTGCCAGCAGCCAGCCATCGAGGGGGGGCGAGCAGTACTTC.

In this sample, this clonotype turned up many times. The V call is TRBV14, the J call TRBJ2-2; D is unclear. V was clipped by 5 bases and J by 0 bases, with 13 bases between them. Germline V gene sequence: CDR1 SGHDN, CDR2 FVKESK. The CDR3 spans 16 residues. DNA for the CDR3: TGTGCCAGCAGCTCCCTTGGGCCTACGAACACCGGGGAGCTGTTTTTT. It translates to CASSSLGPTNTGELFF.

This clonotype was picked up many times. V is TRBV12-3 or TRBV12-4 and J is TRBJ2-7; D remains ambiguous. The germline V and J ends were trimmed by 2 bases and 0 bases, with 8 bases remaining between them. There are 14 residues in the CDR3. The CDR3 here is CASSLRLHSYEQYF. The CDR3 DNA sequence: TGTGCCAGCAGTTTAAGGCTGCACTCCTACGAGCAGTACTTC.

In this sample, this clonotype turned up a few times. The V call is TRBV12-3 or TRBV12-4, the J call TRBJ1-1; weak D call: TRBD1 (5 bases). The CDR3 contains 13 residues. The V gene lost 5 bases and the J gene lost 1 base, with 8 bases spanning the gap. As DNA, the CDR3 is TGTGCCAGCAGTGCTACAGGGAACACTGAAGCTTTCTTT. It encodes CASSATGNTEAFF.

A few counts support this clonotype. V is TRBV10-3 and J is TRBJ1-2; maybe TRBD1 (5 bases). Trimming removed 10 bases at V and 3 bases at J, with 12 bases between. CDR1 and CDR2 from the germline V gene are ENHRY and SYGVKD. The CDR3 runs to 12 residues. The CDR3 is CATSGSDYGYTF. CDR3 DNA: TGTGCCACGTCAGGGTCCGACTATGGCTACACCTTC.

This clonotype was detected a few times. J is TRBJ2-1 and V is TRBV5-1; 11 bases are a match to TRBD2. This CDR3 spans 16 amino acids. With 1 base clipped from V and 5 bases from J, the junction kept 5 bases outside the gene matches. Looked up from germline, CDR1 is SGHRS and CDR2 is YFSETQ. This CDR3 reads CASSLPTTSGNNEQFF. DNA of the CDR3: TGCGCCAGCAGCTTGCCGACGACTAGCGGGAACAATGAGCAGTTCTTC.

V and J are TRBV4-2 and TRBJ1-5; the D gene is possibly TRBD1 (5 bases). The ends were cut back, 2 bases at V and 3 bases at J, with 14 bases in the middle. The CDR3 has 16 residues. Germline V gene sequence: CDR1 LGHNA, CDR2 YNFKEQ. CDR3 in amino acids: CASSQLGGRNNQPQHF. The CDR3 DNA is TGTGCCAGCAGCCAACTGGGGGGACGGAACAATCAGCCCCAGCATTTT.

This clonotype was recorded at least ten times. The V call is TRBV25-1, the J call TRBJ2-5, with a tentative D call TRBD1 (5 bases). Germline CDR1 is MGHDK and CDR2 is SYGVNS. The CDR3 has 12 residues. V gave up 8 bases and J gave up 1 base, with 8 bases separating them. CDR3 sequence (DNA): TGTGCCAGCGCCAGGGTCCAAGAGACCCAGTACTTC. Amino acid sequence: CASARVQETQYF.

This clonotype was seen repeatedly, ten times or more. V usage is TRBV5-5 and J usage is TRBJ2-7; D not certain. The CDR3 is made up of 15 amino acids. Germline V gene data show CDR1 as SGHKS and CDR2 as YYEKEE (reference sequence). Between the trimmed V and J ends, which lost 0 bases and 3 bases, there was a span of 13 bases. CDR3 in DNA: TGTGCCAGCAGCTTGGGGCCCCCTGTTCACTACGAGCAGTACTTC. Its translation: CASSLGPPVHYEQYF.

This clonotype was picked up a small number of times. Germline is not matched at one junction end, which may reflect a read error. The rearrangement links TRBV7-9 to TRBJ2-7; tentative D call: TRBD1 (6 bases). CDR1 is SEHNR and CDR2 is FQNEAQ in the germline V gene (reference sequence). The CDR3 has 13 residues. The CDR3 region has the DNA TGTGCCAGCAGCTTAGTTCCCGGGACACGGGCTTCATTC. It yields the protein CASSLVPGTRASF.

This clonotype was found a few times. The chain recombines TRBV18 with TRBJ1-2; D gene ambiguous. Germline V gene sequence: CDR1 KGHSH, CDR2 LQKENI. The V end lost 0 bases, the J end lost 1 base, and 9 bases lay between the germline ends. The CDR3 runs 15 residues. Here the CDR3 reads CASSPPRRNNYGYTF. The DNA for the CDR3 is TGTGCCAGCTCACCACCCAGGCGGAATAACTATGGCTACACCTTC.